What follows are 32 T cell receptor beta chains derived from one specimen sequenced in a study of OX40 agonist ivuxolimab in advanced cancers. The data were produced by immunoSEQ multiplex PCR, yet TCRdb's version contains in-frame clones alone and is incomplete. The data show 100,000 or so clones, around 90% seen once. The source was CD4+ or CD8+ T cells sorted from blood, collected in a trial of the OX40 agonist ivuxolimab. The origin of the receptors is an adult with an advanced solid tumor such as melanoma, head and neck, liver or kidney cancer.

The DNA of the CDR3 is TGTGCCAGCAGCTTACCCACCCGGCACCCGGACACTGAAGCTTTCTTT. Translated, it gives CASSLPTRHPDTEAFF. V is TRBV11-3 and J is TRBJ1-1; no firm D call. Between the trimmed V and J ends, which lost 2 bases and 3 bases, there was a span of 16 bases. The CDR3 is made up of 16 amino acids. Germline V gene lookup returns CDR1 SGHNT and CDR2 YENEEA.

This chain connects TRBV10-3 to TRBJ2-1, with 12 bases identical to TRBD2. V lost 6 bases, J lost 4 bases, and 4 bases stayed unmatched. CDR3 length: 15 amino acids. CDR1 and CDR2 from the germline V gene are ENHRY and SYGVKD. CDR3 in DNA: TGTGCCATCAGGTCCGGGACTAGCGGGTACAATGAGCAGTTCTTC. Protein sequence: CAIRSGTSGYNEQFF.

The rearrangement links TRBV19 to TRBJ2-2, with 7 bases aligning to TRBD2. The CDR3 has 13 residues. Germline lookup yields CDR1 LNHDA and CDR2 SQIVND (reference sequence). With V trimmed by 8 bases and J by 4 bases, 4 bases remained unmatched. The CDR3: CASRDYSTGELFF. The CDR3 DNA reads TGTGCCAGTCGGGACTACAGCACCGGGGAGCTGTTTTTT.

The V gene is TRBV7-8, the J gene TRBJ2-1, with D perhaps assigned TRBD1 or TRBD2 (6 bases each). Trimming took off 1 base at V and 4 bases at J, with 14 bases between the two ends. The CDR3 is 16 residues long. The V gene's germline CDR1 is SGHVS and CDR2 FQNEAQ. The CDR3 loop reads CASSLVGASEYNEQFF. DNA of the CDR3: TGTGCCAGCAGCTTAGTGGGGGCTAGCGAGTACAATGAGCAGTTCTTC.

The chain links TRBV29-1 to TRBJ2-7; D is unresolved. Germline V lookup: CDR1 SQVTM, CDR2 ANQGSEA. CDR3 length: 14 amino acids. The V gene lost 4 bases and the J gene lost 0 bases, with 13 bases spanning the gap. The CDR3 DNA reads TGCAGCGTTGTATCCGCGATCAGCTCCTACGAGCAGTACTTC. Protein product: CSVVSAISSYEQYF.

This clone was observed a handful of times. The chain is built from TRBV6-5 and TRBJ2-3; no clear D. CDR3 size: 13 residues. Germline CDR1 reads MNHEY; CDR2 reads SVGAGI. V gave up 0 bases and J gave up 6 bases, with 7 bases separating them. Written as DNA, the CDR3 is TGTGCCAGCAGTTACTCTAGTGCTGATACGCAGTATTTT. Residues: CASSYSSADTQYF.

The rearrangement uses TRBV28 and TRBJ2-7, with TRBD1 identical over 11 bases. This CDR3 has 14 residues. Germline V gene lookup returns CDR1 MDHEN and CDR2 SYDVKM. The J segment lost 4 bases and the V segment lost 10 bases, leaving 9 bases of the junction unmatched. This CDR3 is CATTRDRGSYEQYF. CDR3 DNA: TGTGCCACCACCAGGGACAGGGGGTCTTACGAGCAGTACTTC.

The chain links TRBV11-2 to TRBJ2-2; D remains ambiguous. Trimming removed 7 bases at V and 0 bases at J, with 6 bases between. Germline V gene lookup returns CDR1 SGHAT and CDR2 FQNNGV. The CDR3 has 13 amino acids. The DNA for the CDR3 is TGTGCCAGCACCCATCCGAACACCGGGGAGCTGTTTTTT. Encoded protein: CASTHPNTGELFF.

This chain connects TRBV6-1 to TRBJ1-4; D call uncertain. Germline CDR1 reads MNHNS; CDR2 reads SASEGT. Trimming cost V 8 bases and J 2 bases, with 15 bases left between them. The length of the CDR3 is 15 residues. The CDR3 nucleotides are TGTGCCAGCGGGCGGGGAATCGTTACTAATGAAAAACTGTTTTTT. It encodes CASGRGIVTNEKLFF.

The chain uses TRBV4-1 and TRBJ1-1; D uncertain. The germline gives CDR1 MGHRA, CDR2 YSYEKL. This CDR3 contains 15 residues. The V end lost 1 base, the J end lost 0 bases, and 9 bases lay between the germline ends. CDR3 residues: CASSQGSGVNTEAFF. The CDR3 region has the DNA TGCGCCAGCAGCCAAGGATCTGGGGTGAACACTGAAGCTTTCTTT.

The chain carries TRBV5-4 and TRBJ2-1; 7 nucleotides line up with TRBD1. The CDR3 covers 11 residues. The trim removed 4 bases at V and 14 bases at J, leaving 6 bases unmatched. Germline lookup yields CDR1 SGHNT and CDR2 YYREEE (reference sequence). This CDR3 reads CASSPGTVEFF. The CDR3 DNA sequence: TGTGCCAGCAGCCCCGGGACAGTGGAGTTCTTC.

The V call is TRBV11-2, the J call TRBJ1-1, with TRBD1 as a possible D gene (5 bases). V lost 3 bases to trimming and J lost 9 bases, with 17 bases between them. The germline V gene has CDR1 SGHAT and CDR2 FQNNGV. This CDR3 region has 14 residues. The CDR3 loop reads CASSFPGTGNQAFF. In nucleotides, the CDR3 is TGTGCCAGCAGCTTCCCCGGGACGGGGAACCAAGCTTTCTTT.

V and J are TRBV18 and TRBJ2-7, with a tentative D call TRBD1 (6 bases). V gave up 6 bases and J gave up 0 bases, with 18 bases separating them. Germline V gene sequence: CDR1 KGHSH, CDR2 LQKENI. The CDR3 extends over 16 amino acids. The CDR3 bases are TGTGCCAGCTCGCCGATAACAGGGCACCGCTCCTACGAGCAGTACTTC. This sequence encodes CASSPITGHRSYEQYF.

The V gene is TRBV19, the J gene TRBJ2-6, with TRBD1 as a possible D gene (5 bases). Germline V gene data show CDR1 as LNHDA and CDR2 as SQIVND (reference sequence). The CDR3 has 21 residues. Trimming took off 3 bases at V and 0 bases at J, with 24 bases between the two ends. The CDR3 loop is CASSIGVWARAVSSGANVLTF. The CDR3 DNA sequence: TGTGCCAGTAGTATTGGGGTCTGGGCCAGGGCGGTGAGCTCTGGGGCCAACGTCCTGACTTTC.

The genes are TRBV7-2 and TRBJ2-7; the match to TRBD1 covers 7 bases. The V gene end was trimmed by 5 bases and the J gene end by 3 bases; junction bases not matched to a gene: 10. The CDR3 spans 15 residues. CDR1 is SGHTA and CDR2 is FQGNSA in the germline V gene. CDR3 nucleotides: TGTGCCAGCAGCCGAAGGACAGGCCCGGACTACGAGCAGTACTTC. This translates into CASSRRTGPDYEQYF.

The rearrangement joins TRBV28 to TRBJ1-2, with D perhaps TRBD1 (5 bases). V lost 5 bases to trimming and J lost 2 bases, with 12 bases between them. This CDR3 has 14 residues. Germline-derived CDR1 and CDR2 are MDHEN and SYDVKM. CDR3 DNA sequence: TGTGCCAGCAGTGAGCACCGGGACAACTATGGCTACACCTTC. This codes for CASSEHRDNYGYTF.

The chain has TRBV28 and TRBJ2-1; D is ambiguous. This CDR3 has 12 amino acids. CDR1 is MDHEN and CDR2 is SYDVKM in the germline V gene. Deletions cut 1 base from V and 2 bases from J, with 0 bases between. The CDR3 nucleotides are TGTGCCAGCAGTTTATCCTACAATGAGCAGTTCTTC. Its translation: CASSLSYNEQFF.

The chain has TRBV28 and TRBJ1-5; D is undetermined. The V and J ends lost 5 bases and 15 bases respectively, with 17 bases between them. CDR1 is MDHEN, CDR2 SYDVKM, per germline. The CDR3 covers 12 residues. This CDR3 reads CASSPMPDGGHF. The CDR3 nucleotides are TGTGCCAGCAGTCCCATGCCGGACGGCGGGCATTTT.

V is TRBV7-8 and J is TRBJ2-7, with 9 bases lining up with TRBD1. In germline, CDR1 is SGHVS, CDR2 FQNEAQ. The CDR3 has 14 residues. The ends lost 3 bases at V and 6 bases at J; junction bases unmatched: 6. CDR3 sequence: CASSFRDRAGEQYF. The CDR3, as DNA: TGTGCCAGCAGCTTCCGGGACAGGGCGGGCGAGCAGTACTTC.

The J gene is TRBJ2-7, the V gene TRBV15, with 12 bases identical to TRBD1. CDR3 length: 14 amino acids. Germline CDR1 reads LNHNV; CDR2 reads YYDKDF (reference sequence). Trimming at V came to 5 bases and at J to 6 bases, leaving 5 bases not matched to a gene. CDR3: CATSRGTGGGEQYF. The CDR3 DNA is TGTGCCACCAGCCGTGGGACAGGGGGCGGCGAGCAGTACTTC. The entire variable domain, with the rest obtained from reference TRBV15 and TRBJ2-7, is as follows: DAMVIQNPRYQVTQFGKPVTLSCSQTLNHNVMYWYQQKSSQAPKLLFHYYDKDFNNEADTPDNFQSRRPNTSFCFLDIRSPGLGDTAMYLCATSRGTGGGEQYFGPGTRLTVT.

The chain links TRBV6-1 to TRBJ2-1; weak D call: TRBD1 (6 bases). The germline V and J ends were trimmed by 6 bases and 8 bases, with 8 bases remaining between them. Germline loops: CDR1 MNHNS, CDR2 SASEGT. The CDR3 length is 11 residues. The CDR3 region has the DNA TGTGCCAGCAGCAGGGGCGATGAGCAGTTCTTC. It is translated as CASSRGDEQFF.

This chain uses TRBV11-1 with TRBJ2-2; the match to TRBD2 covers 8 bases. The CDR3 has 16 residues. J gave up 4 bases and V 5 bases, and 9 bases lay outside the gene matches. Germline loops: CDR1 SGHAT, CDR2 FQDESV (reference sequence). CDR3 residues: CASSRASGSGTGELFF. The CDR3 nucleotides are TGTGCCAGCAGCCGTGCGAGCGGGAGCGGCACCGGGGAGCTGTTTTTT.

The J gene is TRBJ2-1, the V gene TRBV9; TRBD1 matches at 7 bases. V dropped 2 bases and J dropped 2; count of bases not matched to a gene: 4. CDR3 size: 15 residues. Germline V gene sequence: CDR1 SGDLS, CDR2 YYNGEE. CDR3 nucleotide sequence: TGTGCCAGCAGCGTTTCGGGACAGCCCTACAATGAGCAGTTCTTC. This encodes CASSVSGQPYNEQFF.

The genes are TRBV10-3 and TRBJ2-3, with unresolved D. Germline loops: CDR1 ENHRY, CDR2 SYGVKD. V lost 3 bases to trimming and J lost 2 bases, with 6 bases between them. The CDR3 has 13 amino acids. The CDR3 sequence: CAISDVDTDTQYF. The CDR3 DNA sequence: TGTGCCATCAGTGACGTAGACACAGATACGCAGTATTTT.

The V and J genes are TRBV7-9 and TRBJ2-3; D unclear. Germline V gene sequence: CDR1 SEHNR, CDR2 FQNEAQ (reference sequence). This CDR3 has 16 residues. The ends were cut back, 0 bases at V and 3 bases at J, with 13 bases in the middle. The CDR3 DNA is TGTGCCAGCAGCTTAGCGCAAGTGCAACTAACAGATACGCAGTATTTT. It translates to CASSLAQVQLTDTQYF.

In this sample, this clone turned up once. The chain carries TRBV7-9 and TRBJ1-2, with 12 bases matching TRBD1. With V trimmed by 5 bases and J by 1 base, 11 bases remained unmatched. Germline lookup yields CDR1 SEHNR and CDR2 FQNEAQ (reference sequence). The length of the CDR3 is 18 residues. CDR3 sequence: CASSSRGGQGAGNYGYTF. CDR3 nucleotides: TGTGCCAGCAGCAGCAGAGGGGGACAGGGGGCCGGTAACTATGGCTACACCTTC.

The chain has TRBV7-3 and TRBJ2-4; a possible D gene is TRBD1 (7 bases). CDR1 and CDR2 (germline): SGHTA, FQGTGA. V was cut by 5 bases and J by 8 bases, with 19 bases left in between. The CDR3 is made up of 15 amino acids. The CDR3 nucleotides are TGTGCCAGCAGCCCAGGGGGAGGCGGGAAACACATTCAGTACTTC. Residues: CASSPGGGGKHIQYF. Together with reference TRBV7-3 and TRBJ2-4, the CDR3 gives the full variable domain: GAGVSQTPSNKVTEKGKYVELRCDPISGHTALYWYRQSLGQGPEFLIYFQGTGAADDSGLPNDRFFAVRPEGSVSTLKIQRTERGDSAVYLCASSPGGGGKHIQYFGAGTRLSVL.

The chain combines TRBV14 with TRBJ2-7; D is uncertain. The CDR3 has 14 residues. Germline CDR1 and CDR2: SGHDN and FVKESK. Trimming removed 1 base from V and 2 bases from J, with 9 bases in between. CDR3 bases: TGTGCCAGCAGCCAAGGGGCTGGACCCTACGAGCAGTACTTC. Its translation: CASSQGAGPYEQYF.

The CDR3 is CATSRGDRDNYGYTF. Written as DNA, the CDR3 is TGTGCCACCAGCAGAGGGGACAGGGATAACTATGGCTACACCTTC. The chain uses TRBV15 and TRBJ1-2; 9 nucleotides agree with TRBD1. The CDR3 sequence is 15 residues long. Germline V CDR1 and CDR2: LNHNV, YYDKDF (reference sequence). V was clipped by 1 base and J by 1 base; unmatched bases: 1. Drawing the rest from reference TRBV15 and TRBJ1-2, the complete variable domain is DAMVIQNPRYQVTQFGKPVTLSCSQTLNHNVMYWYQQKSSQAPKLLFHYYDKDFNNEADTPDNFQSRRPNTSFCFLDIRSPGLGDTAMYLCATSRGDRDNYGYTFGSGTRLTVV.

This clone was seen just once. The chain employs TRBV7-6 and TRBJ1-3, with a possible D match to TRBD1 (5 bases). CDR3 length equals 15 residues. V lost 4 bases and J 4 bases, leaving 14 bases between the germline ends. Germline CDR1 reads SGHVS; CDR2 reads FNYEAQ. The CDR3 nucleotides read TGTGCCAGCAGCTGGGTCTCAGGGATCGGAAACACCATATATTTT. Its translation is CASSWVSGIGNTIYF.

The gene calls are TRBV11-3 and TRBJ2-3, with a tentative D call TRBD2 (6 bases). The germline CDR1 and CDR2 sequences are SGHNT and YENEEA. The CDR3 loop spans 12 amino acids. The V end lost 4 bases, the J end lost 7 bases, and 9 bases lay between the germline ends. CDR3 loop: CASSSGLYTQYF. The CDR3, as DNA: TGTGCCAGCAGCTCGGGACTGTATACGCAGTATTTT.

The V gene is TRBV5-1, the J gene TRBJ2-7, with no clear D. Trimming removed 5 bases from V and 0 bases from J, with 9 bases in between. Germline CDR1 and CDR2: SGHRS and YFSETQ. CDR3 size: 13 residues. CDR3 in DNA: TGCGCCAGCAGAACTCAGAGCTCCTACGAGCAGTACTTC. Its protein is CASRTQSSYEQYF.